The 9 T cell receptor beta chains in this list originate from one sample, sequenced in a study of beta chain features in type 1 diabetes. The sequenced template was cDNA made from the entire isolated RNA. Sequencing was performed with immunoSEQ multiplex PCR; in TCRdb, only in-frame clones are kept and a portion is missing. The sample consists of a few hundred thousand clones, 15% to 20% of them appearing once. The sample consisted of naive CD4+ T cells from blood. The receptors derive from a woman aged 18 to 35 in good health.

This clone came up a few times. The CDR3 nucleotides are TGTGCCAGTAGCGGGGAAGGTGAAAAACTGTTTTTT. This gives the protein CASSGEGEKLFF. J is TRBJ1-4 and V is TRBV19; D is unclear. CDR3 length: 12 amino acids. Germline-derived CDR1 and CDR2 are LNHDA and SQIVND (reference sequence). Trimming left V 6 bases short and J 7 bases short, with 9 bases between. The full variable domain, rest sourced from reference TRBV19 and TRBJ1-4, is DGGITQSPKYLFRKEGQNVTLSCEQNLNHDAMYWYRQDPGQGLRLIYYSQIVNDFQKGDIAEGYSVSREKKESFPLTVTSAQKNPTAFYLCASSGEGEKLFFGSGTQLSVL.

V and J are TRBV2 and TRBJ2-7; 8 positions agree with TRBD1. Germline V gene sequence: CDR1 SNHLY, CDR2 FYNNEI. The CDR3 is 13 amino acids. V was clipped by 5 bases and J by 5 bases; unmatched bases: 5. CDR3 protein: CASSFTDRDEQYF. As DNA, the CDR3 is TGTGCCAGCAGTTTTACGGACAGGGACGAGCAGTACTTC.

This sequence joins TRBV5-1 and TRBJ2-1; 12 bases align to TRBD2. The CDR3 runs to 14 residues. V lost 5 bases and J lost 6; bases outside the gene matches: 3. Germline V gene sequence: CDR1 SGHRS, CDR2 YFSETQ. CDR3 in amino acids: CASRLAGGFNEQFF. The CDR3 nucleotides are TGCGCCAGCAGACTAGCGGGAGGTTTCAATGAGCAGTTCTTC.

This clone appeared a few times. V and J are TRBV27 and TRBJ2-7, with a weak D call TRBD2 (6 bases). V lost 5 bases, J lost 4 bases, and 12 bases lay in between. Germline values: CDR1 MNHEY, CDR2 SMNVEV (reference sequence). The CDR3 loop spans 13 amino acids. The CDR3 bases are TGTGCCAGCAGTCCAGCCCGGGAGTACGAGCAGTACTTC. It is translated as CASSPAREYEQYF.

This clone was seen a handful of times. This sequence joins TRBV5-1 and TRBJ1-2; D remains ambiguous. Germline loops: CDR1 SGHRS, CDR2 YFSETQ. The V end was cut by 0 bases, the J end by 5 bases, with 11 bases between. This CDR3 region has 14 residues. The DNA for the CDR3 is TGCGCCAGCAGCTTGGGAGAAGTTTCTTATGGCTACACCTTC. Amino acid sequence: CASSLGEVSYGYTF. The whole variable domain, filled in from reference TRBV5-1 and TRBJ1-2, reads KAGVTQTPRYLIKTRGQQVTLSCSPISGHRSVSWYQQTPGQGLQFLFEYFSETQRNKGNFPGRFSGRQFSNSRSEMNVSTLELGDSALYLCASSLGEVSYGYTFGSGTRLTVV.

This clone has more than one count but fewer than ten. The V call is TRBV14, the J call TRBJ2-7; a possible D gene is TRBD2 (6 bases). Per the germline V gene, CDR1 is SGHDN and CDR2 is FVKESK. The CDR3 is 15 amino acids. Trimming pared 0 bases from V and 0 bases from J, leaving 9 bases between. CDR3 residues: CASSQDNGGSYEQYF. The CDR3, as DNA: TGTGCCAGCAGCCAAGATAACGGGGGCTCCTACGAGCAGTACTTC.

J is TRBJ2-1 and V is TRBV7-2; TRBD1 might be the D (5 bases). The CDR3 is made up of 16 amino acids. Per the germline V gene, CDR1 is SGHTA and CDR2 is FQGNSA. Trimming cost V 4 bases and J 1 base, with 14 bases left between them. CDR3 loop: CASSSGMALSYNEQFF. CDR3 nucleotides: TGTGCCAGCAGCTCAGGGATGGCCCTTTCCTACAATGAGCAGTTCTTC.

This clone was picked up a small number of times. The chain is built from TRBV6-6 and TRBJ2-5, with 8 bases identical to TRBD1. The length of the CDR3 is 16 residues. The V gene end was trimmed by 6 bases and the J gene end by 1 base; junction bases not matched to a gene: 10. Per the germline V gene, CDR1 is MNHNY and CDR2 is SVGAGI (reference sequence). DNA for the CDR3: TGTGCCAGCAGCTCCCGGACAGGGAGCGTCCAAGAGACCCAGTACTTC. Translating gives CASSSRTGSVQETQYF.

The chain couples TRBV30 to TRBJ1-5, with 7 bases identical to TRBD1. Per the germline V gene, CDR1 is GTSNPN and CDR2 is SVGIG (reference sequence). The CDR3 runs to 13 residues. The V and J ends lost 1 base and 5 bases, in that order; junction bases with no gene match: 2. The CDR3 spells CAWSADRDQPQHF. CDR3 coding DNA: TGTGCCTGGAGTGCCGACAGGGATCAGCCCCAGCATTTT.